Included here is one T cell receptor (beta chain) sequence, with context. It has no known antigen specificity. Base qualities are not provided; no much larger clone lies one nucleotide away. This sample is drawn from a study of cytomegalovirus exposure and HLA in healthy donors (dated by TCRdb to 2016 to 2017). Looking at the study overall: According to a later analysis, one platform produced both the 120 validation repertoires and the 720 or so repertoires of the first cohort. The study aimed to test whether cataloging public T cell receptors could reveal signatures of past pathogen exposure. A separate validation cohort of about 110 different subjects was used in addition to the 666-subject first cohort. To predict cytomegalovirus infection status, the study combined high-throughput TCR immunosequencing, statistical association of individual TCRs with disease status, and machine learning.

The library was prepared using the immunoSEQ multiplex PCR assay. Per the source publication's procedure: To diagnose cytomegalovirus status from the catalog of TCR beta chain sequences, a statistical classification framework was built. TCRdb limited this immuneACCESS table to in-frame rearrangements with V and J called. A share of clones is missing; checked studies link under half to unresolved V genes, and the rest is unexplained. The V and J calls and the clone size are those of that table, but D and trimming were determined from the DNA. The sample table shows 120,000 or so clones, and roughly nine tenths are seen once. The biggest ten clones account for about 2% of the sample. What the research found in general, with its limitations: All 120 or so repertoires were used to score co-occurrence in the validation cohort in a later analysis, because that analysis had no HLA typing for the cohort. While some public TCRs were present in many individuals, most TCR sequences turned up only very rarely across donors. The authors suggested that the approach could potentially be extended to other disease states and immunological phenotypes. A few of the identified cytomegalovirus-associated TCR beta chains were confirmed in vitro to be specific for cytomegalovirus antigens. In both the original and validation cohorts, the classifier was reported to diagnose cytomegalovirus status with high specificity and sensitivity. In the study, some 180 TCR beta chains were listed as associated with cytomegalovirus. Of the cluster scores, around 95% were above 0 in a later analysis, which found that TCRs clustered in the first cohort also tended to co-occur in the 120 validation repertoires.

Separate from the approximately 670-subject first cohort, the validation cohort of around 130 subjects was the group to which the donors belonged. V has 4 bases trimmed and J has 5 bases trimmed; junction bases matching no gene number 4. Including the terminal cysteine and phenylalanine, the CDR3 comprises 16 residues. The entry retains the CDR3 DNA only, 48 bases that are in frame from base 1. The CDR1 and CDR2 encoded by the germline V gene are LGHNA and YNFKEQ. Sequenced material: PBMCs. The clonotype originates from a woman in her late teens or twenties in good health and CMV-seronegative. The rearranged chain carries TRBV4-2 and TRBJ2-1, and TRBD2 aligns with 14 junction nucleotides. The CDR3 corresponds to CASSPTGLAGDNEQFF. The DNA sequence follows: TGTGCCAGCAGCCCGACGGGACTAGCGGGAGACAATGAGCAGTTCTTC.